This TCR beta chain derives from a study of blood T cell repertoires in COVID-19. TCRdb keeps only in-frame clones here, not all; method: immunoSEQ multiplex PCR. This repertoire shows about 360,000 clones, more than 75% found once; its top ten account for 1% to 1.5%. CDR3 length equals 16 residues. V shed 1 base and J shed 6 bases, with 18 bases lying between them. Germline V gene data show CDR1 as LGHDT and CDR2 as YNNKEL (reference sequence). The V and J genes are TRBV3-1 (or the pseudogene TRBV3-2) and TRBJ1-2; possibly TRBD1 for D (5 bases). The TCR originated in a man aged 30-40 years who had recovered from COVID-19. The specimen sequenced was PBMCs or T cells enriched from blood (not recorded which). This CDR3 is CASSQVPPGRGDGYTF. In DNA form, the CDR3 reads TGTGCCAGCAGCCAAGTCCCCCCCGGCCGGGGGGATGGCTACACCTTC.